These T cell receptor beta chains were read from a single sample in a study of T-cell reconstitution after alpha-beta-depleted transplantation in children. One entry per CDR3 protein, called by TCRdb with MiXCR from the PCR reads. The table shows 440,000 or so distinct CDR3 sequences, with roughly 11% occurring only once. Here the sequenced sample was PBMCs from the stem cell graft donor, taken from the stem cell graft. These receptors came from a human donor who donated a stem cell graft to a child with acute myeloid leukemia. The CDR3 runs from the conserved cysteine through the conserved F or W. D genes are given only for firm matches. Only some rows state a clone size, as once, few, many or a class for expanded clones.

D: NA
V: TRBV9
size: NA
J: TRBJ2-5
DNA: TGTGCCAGCAGCGCCGGAGGTACCCAGTACTTC
CDR3: CASSAGGTQYF

D: NA
V: TRBV9
size: many
J: TRBJ1-2
DNA: TGTGCCAGCAGCCCCAGGTCTAACTATGGCTACACCTTC
CDR3: CASSPRSNYGYTF

D: NA
V: TRBV4-1
size: NA
J: TRBJ2-1
DNA: TGCGCCAGCAGCCCCCAAGTCGGGCGGGTCAATGAGCAGTTCTTC
CDR3: CASSPQVGRVNEQFF

D: NA
V: TRBV20-1
size: few
J: TRBJ2-3
DNA: TGCAGTGCTAGAAAGGGGCCTAGCACAGATACGCAGTATTTT
CDR3: CSARKGPSTDTQYF

D: NA
V: TRBV5-1
size: NA
J: TRBJ2-1
DNA: TGCGCCAGCACCCAGGGGGGCTATGAGCAGTTCTTC
CDR3: CASTQGGYEQFF

D: NA
V: TRBV25-1
size: few
J: TRBJ1-6
DNA: TGTGCCAGCAGTGAAATTGGGCAGGGTGGATCCTATAATTCACCCCTCCACTTT
CDR3: CASSEIGQGGSYNSPLHF

D: NA
V: TRBV29-1
size: few
J: TRBJ1-2
DNA: TGCAGCGCCCCTGGGGGCCTTAACTATGGCTACACCTTC
CDR3: CSAPGGLNYGYTF

D: TRBD2
V: TRBV5-6
size: NA
J: TRBJ2-5
DNA: TGTGCCAGCAGCTTGGCGGGGGGTCAGACCCAGTACTTC
CDR3: CASSLAGGQTQYF

D: NA
V: TRBV18
size: NA
J: TRBJ2-2
DNA: TGTGCCAGCTCACCGTCCGCCCAAGGACCCTCCGGGGAGCTGTTTTTT
CDR3: CASSPSAQGPSGELFF

D: NA
V: TRBV18
size: few
J: TRBJ2-7
DNA: TGTGCCAGCTCACCACCGTACGGCGGGATAAGCTCCTACGAGCAGTACTTC
CDR3: CASSPPYGGISSYEQYF

D: TRBD1
V: TRBV10-3
size: NA
J: TRBJ1-5
DNA: TGTGCCATCAGTGAGTCGGGGGACAGGGCCCAGCCCCAGCATTTT
CDR3: CAISESGDRAQPQHF

D: TRBD1
V: TRBV11-2
size: many
J: TRBJ1-2
DNA: TGTGCCAGCAGCCGGACAGGGGGCGCCTCCCCGTCCACCTTC
CDR3: CASSRTGGASPSTF

D: TRBD1
V: TRBV29-1
size: NA
J: TRBJ1-1
DNA: TGCAGCGTGACGACAGGGGAAGCTGAAGCTTTCTTT
CDR3: CSVTTGEAEAFF

D: NA
V: TRBV20-1
size: few
J: TRBJ1-5
DNA: TGCAGTGCTAGATATGCCACCGATCAGCCCCAGCATTTT
CDR3: CSARYATDQPQHF

D: NA
V: TRBV10-3
size: few
J: TRBJ2-5
DNA: TGTGCCATCAGTGGGGGGTTTCGAGAGACCCAGTACTTC
CDR3: CAISGGFRETQYF

D: NA
V: TRBV7-8
size: NA
J: TRBJ2-2
DNA: TGTGCCAGCAGCCCCCGACTACCGAACACCGGGGAGCTGTTTTTT
CDR3: CASSPRLPNTGELFF

D: NA
V: TRBV4-1
size: few
J: TRBJ2-3
DNA: TGCGCCAGCAGCATCCTTAGCGTTCCCTTAACAGATACGCAGTATTTT
CDR3: CASSILSVPLTDTQYF

D: NA
V: TRBV10-1
size: few
J: TRBJ2-3
DNA: TGCGCCAGCAGCTCGAGGCTCGGAGATACGCAGTATTTT
CDR3: CASSSRLGDTQYF

D: NA
V: TRBV9
size: few
J: TRBJ1-2
DNA: TGTGCCAGCAGCCACCCCGGGGGAGACGGCTTCTATGGCTACACCTTC
CDR3: CASSHPGGDGFYGYTF

D: NA
V: TRBV19
size: NA
J: TRBJ2-1
DNA: TGTGCCAGTAGGACGACTAGGAGCTCCTACAATGAGCAGTTCTTC
CDR3: CASRTTRSSYNEQFF

D: NA
V: TRBV5-6
size: many
J: TRBJ2-5
DNA: TGTGCCAGCAGCTCCACAGGGACCAGACAAGAGACCCAGTACTTC
CDR3: CASSSTGTRQETQYF

D: NA
V: TRBV5-1
size: many
J: TRBJ1-2
DNA: TGCGCCAGCAGCTTTTCCGTTTCGGGTGGCTACACCTTC
CDR3: CASSFSVSGGYTF

D: NA
V: TRBV6-1
size: NA
J: TRBJ2-4
DNA: TGTGCCAGCCGTGAACTAGCCAAAAACATTCAGTACTTC
CDR3: CASRELAKNIQYF

D: TRBD1
V: TRBV29-1
size: few
J: TRBJ2-2
DNA: TGCAGCGTTGAAGCCCACGGGACAGGGATTACCGGGGAGCTGTTTTTT
CDR3: CSVEAHGTGITGELFF

D: TRBD1
V: TRBV29-1
size: few
J: TRBJ2-5
DNA: TGCAGCGGGGGGACAGCCAGGGGAAAAGAGACCCAGTACTTC
CDR3: CSGGTARGKETQYF

D: NA
V: TRBV7-9
size: few
J: TRBJ1-1
DNA: TGTGCCAGCAGCTTCGGCCTGGTAGGTGAAGCTTTCTTT
CDR3: CASSFGLVGEAFF

D: NA
V: TRBV7-2
size: few
J: TRBJ1-2
DNA: TGTGCCAGCAGGGCGGGGACCGGGGGACGTAACTATGGCTACACCTTC
CDR3: CASRAGTGGRNYGYTF